These T cell receptor beta chains were read from a single sample in a study of blood T cell repertoires in COVID-19. TCRdb's table, derived via immunoSEQ multiplex PCR, lists solely in-frame clones and lacks some. The table includes 150,000 to 200,000 clones, more than 75% detected once. Sequenced material: peripheral blood. The receptors were gathered from a man in his 70s with acute or convalescent COVID-19. Each CDR3 is given with its conserved first and last residue. A D gene is named only where the DNA matches it firmly. Clone size appears in some rows only: once, few, many, or a class for an expanded clone.

D gene,J gene,clone size,V gene,CDR3 DNA,CDR3 protein
NA,TRBJ2-7,NA,TRBV19,TGTGCCAGTAGCTTAGGGACATTTTCCTACGAGCAGTACTTC,CASSLGTFSYEQYF
NA,TRBJ2-1,few,TRBV20-1,TGCAGTGCTAGAGTATACAATGAGCAGTTCTTC,CSARVYNEQFF
NA,TRBJ2-1,NA,TRBV6-5,TGTGCCAGCAGTTACTCGATGTTCAAGCCCTACAATGAGCAGTTCTTC,CASSYSMFKPYNEQFF
TRBD1,TRBJ1-1,NA,TRBV2,TGTGCCAGCAGGGACAGGGGGCGCTTCGCAACTGAAGCTTTCTTT,CASRDRGRFATEAFF
TRBD1,TRBJ1-2,few,TRBV5-6,TGTGCCAGCAGCTTGTGGCGGACAGGGCAGGAGGATGGCTACACCTTC,CASSLWRTGQEDGYTF
NA,TRBJ2-7,NA,TRBV14,TGTGCCAGCAGCCGGCAGGGGTACGAGCAGTACTTC,CASSRQGYEQYF
TRBD1,TRBJ2-3,NA,TRBV7-3,TGTGCCAGCAGCGAGGGACAGCCAACAGATACGCAGTATTTT,CASSEGQPTDTQYF
TRBD2,TRBJ2-1,NA,TRBV19,TGTGCCAGTAGTAGGGGGGGGAATGAGCAGTTCTTC,CASSRGGNEQFF
TRBD1,TRBJ2-3,NA,TRBV10-3,TGTGCCACCTCCGGGACAGGGACGACAGATACGCAGTATTTT,CATSGTGTTDTQYF
TRBD1,TRBJ1-2,once,TRBV2,TGTGCCAGCATGGGCGGGACAGACTATGGCTACACCTTC,CASMGGTDYGYTF
NA,TRBJ1-3,NA,TRBV2,TGTGCCAGCAGTGTGTTCGGAGGTGCTCTGGGAAACACCATATATTTT,CASSVFGGALGNTIYF
TRBD2,TRBJ2-3,NA,TRBV14,TGTGCCAGCAGCCAAAGGGGGACTAGCGGGGCCACAGATACGCAGTATTTT,CASSQRGTSGATDTQYF
TRBD1,TRBJ2-7,NA,TRBV12-5,TGTGCTAGTGGCTCTACCCGACAGGGGGTCTACGAGCAGTACTTC,CASGSTRQGVYEQYF
NA,TRBJ1-6,NA,TRBV5-5,TGTGCCAGCAGCTTGGGGACAAACTCACCCCTCCACTTT,CASSLGTNSPLHF
NA,TRBJ1-4,few,TRBV28,TGTGCCAGCAGTCCTGCGACAGCGGGTAATGAAAAACTGTTTTTT,CASSPATAGNEKLFF
TRBD2,TRBJ2-3,NA,TRBV28,TGTGCCAGCAGTCGAGCGGGGGGGCCCGCAGATACGCAGTATTTT,CASSRAGGPADTQYF
NA,TRBJ2-5,NA,TRBV10-1,TGCGCCAGCAGTTCTAGCAGGCAAGAGACCCAGTACTTC,CASSSSRQETQYF
NA,TRBJ1-5,NA,TRBV30,TGTGCCTGGAGGGCCCGACAGGCTAATCAGCCCCAGCATTTT,CAWRARQANQPQHF
TRBD2,TRBJ2-3,NA,TRBV9,TGTGCCAGCAGACGGACTAGCGGGTTGGCAGATACGCAGTATTTT,CASRRTSGLADTQYF
TRBD2,TRBJ2-1,NA,TRBV28,TGTGCCAGCAGTCTCACTAGCGGGGGTAACAATGAGCAGTTCTTC,CASSLTSGGNNEQFF
TRBD2,TRBJ2-3,NA,TRBV4-3,TGCGCCAGCAGCCCTAGCGGGGGCCCCACAGATACGCAGTATTTT,CASSPSGGPTDTQYF
NA,TRBJ2-1,NA,TRBV12-3/TRBV12-4,TGTGCCAGCAGTCGGGGAATCAATGAGCAGTTCTTC,CASSRGINEQFF
TRBD2,TRBJ2-7,NA,TRBV16,TGTGCCAGCAGCCAATCAGCAGCGGGACTAATCTACGAGCAGTACTTC,CASSQSAAGLIYEQYF
NA,TRBJ2-4,NA,TRBV2,TGTGCCAGCAGTGACAGGGTAAACATTCAGTACTTC,CASSDRVNIQYF
NA,TRBJ2-5,NA,TRBV4-1,TGCGCCAGCAGCCAAGTAGGTACGGGCCAAGAGACCCAGTACTTC,CASSQVGTGQETQYF
NA,TRBJ2-1,NA,TRBV6-1,TGTGCCAGCAGTGAAGGGGCAGCCACAATGGATGAGCAGTTCTTC,CASSEGAATMDEQFF
NA,TRBJ2-7,NA,TRBV29-1,TGCAGCGTTGTCGTACAGGCCGGAGATCCACAGTACTTC,CSVVVQAGDPQYF
TRBD1,TRBJ2-7,NA,TRBV12-5,TGTGCTAGTGGTTTGGTAGAGGGACAGGGTACTTACGAGCAGTACTTC,CASGLVEGQGTYEQYF
TRBD1,TRBJ1-1,NA,TRBV7-3,TGTGCCAGCAGCTTTGGTGGACAGGGGAACACTGAAGCTTTCTTT,CASSFGGQGNTEAFF
NA,TRBJ2-5,NA,TRBV6-5,TGTGCCAGCAGTTCCCCCGTTGCGGAGACCCAGTACTTC,CASSSPVAETQYF
NA,TRBJ2-1,few,TRBV12-5,TGTGCTAGTGGGCAGATTGGTTCCTACAATGAGCAGTTCTTC,CASGQIGSYNEQFF
NA,TRBJ1-4,once,TRBV6-1,TGTGCCAGCAGTGAAAGTCAGAATAATGAAAAACTGTTTTTT,CASSESQNNEKLFF
NA,TRBJ1-2,NA,TRBV5-4,TGTGCCAGCAGCTTGGCTGCGACAGGAACTGGAGGCTACACCTTC,CASSLAATGTGGYTF
NA,TRBJ1-1,NA,TRBV28,TGTGCCAGCAGTTTCAACAGGGACACTGAAGCTTTCTTT,CASSFNRDTEAFF
NA,TRBJ2-7,NA,TRBV18,TGTGCCAGCTCACCATCCGTAAACGGAGACTACGAGCAGTACTTC,CASSPSVNGDYEQYF
NA,TRBJ1-4,NA,TRBV5-1,TGCGCCAGCAGCTTGGCCGCGGGGGGTCGGGGTGAAAAACTGTTTTTT,CASSLAAGGRGEKLFF
TRBD2,TRBJ2-1,NA,TRBV7-2,TGTGCCAGCCGCCGGTCGGGGGGGCCCTACAATGAGCAGTTCTTC,CASRRSGGPYNEQFF
NA,TRBJ1-4,NA,TRBV21-1,TGTGCCAGCAGCAAAGCCCTGGAAAAACTGTTTTTT,CASSKALEKLFF
NA,TRBJ2-7,NA,TRBV10-3,TGTGCCATCAGTGAGCCCACGACTAGAAGGTCGGACGAGCAGTACTTC,CAISEPTTRRSDEQYF
TRBD1,TRBJ1-1,NA,TRBV7-2,TGTGCCAGCAGCCAACAGGGGGCTGAAGCTTTCTTT,CASSQQGAEAFF
TRBD1,TRBJ1-6,NA,TRBV28,TGTGCCAGCAGCCCCTTACTACGGGACAGCCGCCACTTT,CASSPLLRDSRHF
NA,TRBJ2-5,NA,TRBV2,TGTGCCAGCAGTGAAGCGCGGCTGACCCAGTACTTC,CASSEARLTQYF
NA,TRBJ2-2,NA,TRBV6-5,TGTGCCAGCATAGAGAGAAACACCGGGGAGCTGTTTTTT,CASIERNTGELFF
NA,TRBJ1-3,NA,TRBV19,TGTGCCAGTAGTATTTTTGGGCATCTGAGCTCTGGAAACACCATATATTTT,CASSIFGHLSSGNTIYF
NA,TRBJ2-5,NA,TRBV18,TGTGCCAGCTCACTGACGCCGGGGGAAGGGGCCCGAGAGACCCAGTACTTC,CASSLTPGEGARETQYF
NA,TRBJ1-2,NA,TRBV19,TGTGCCAGTAGTCCCATGGGGGGCTATGGCTACACCTTC,CASSPMGGYGYTF
TRBD1,TRBJ1-4,NA,TRBV5-1,TGCGCCAGCAGCAGGGACAGCCCAACTAATGAAAAACTGTTTTTT,CASSRDSPTNEKLFF
TRBD1,TRBJ1-4,NA,TRBV7-2,TGTGCCAGCAGAAACAGGGGATATAATGAAAAACTGTTTTTT,CASRNRGYNEKLFF
TRBD1,TRBJ2-4,NA,TRBV10-1,TGCGCCAGCAGTGACCCGGGACAGGGTGACATTCAGTACTTC,CASSDPGQGDIQYF
NA,TRBJ2-1,once,TRBV4-2,TGTGCCAGCAGCCAAGTTTCCAGCGGTGTCAATGAGCAGTTCTTC,CASSQVSSGVNEQFF
TRBD2,TRBJ2-5,NA,TRBV6-5,TGTGCCAGCAGTAAGTTAGCGGGGACACAAGAGACCCAGTACTTC,CASSKLAGTQETQYF
TRBD2,TRBJ2-1,NA,TRBV9,TGTGCCAGCAGCCCATCACTAGCGGGGACTCTGTCGTCCTACAATGAGCAGTTCTTC,CASSPSLAGTLSSYNEQFF
TRBD1,TRBJ1-1,NA,TRBV5-1,TGCGCCAGCAGCTGGGACAGGGGCGTGAACACTGAAGCTTTCTTT,CASSWDRGVNTEAFF
NA,TRBJ2-7,NA,TRBV4-3,TGCGCCAGCAGCCAAGACCGGCAGACTTCCGAGCAGTACTTC,CASSQDRQTSEQYF
TRBD1,TRBJ2-5,NA,TRBV6-5,TGTGCCAGCAGCTACAGGGGGATGGAGACCCAGTACTTC,CASSYRGMETQYF
TRBD2,TRBJ2-7,NA,TRBV7-9,TGTGCCAGCAGCCCTCGAGCGGGACTAGACGGCGAGCAGTACTTC,CASSPRAGLDGEQYF
NA,TRBJ2-2,NA,TRBV15,TGTGCCACCAGCAGAAATAGTGGCGGGGAGCTGTTTTTT,CATSRNSGGELFF
TRBD1,TRBJ1-1,once,TRBV12-3/TRBV12-4,TGTGCCAGCAGTTTACGACAGGGGGCAGGAGCTTTCTTT,CASSLRQGAGAFF